These 22 T cell receptor beta chains were sequenced from one sample in a study of T cell repertoires in cytomegalovirus infection. TCRdb used MiXCR to reprocess the reads, holding one entry per CDR3 protein. Of a few hundred thousand distinct CDR3 sequences listed, over 15% are singletons. The specimen sequenced was CD8+ T cells from PBMCs. All receptors come from a human donor in good health (CMV status not recorded). Some clones in this sample may be carry-over from other donors' samples.

There are a few counts of this clonotype. V usage is TRBV25-1 and J usage is TRBJ1-2; TRBD1 aligns across 8 bases. V lost 0 bases and J lost 4; bases outside the gene matches: 10. Germline assignment: CDR1 MGHDK and CDR2 SYGVNS. The CDR3 has 17 residues. Here the CDR3 reads CASSEYFAGGSGYGYTF. The DNA of the CDR3 is TGTGCCAGCAGTGAATATTTCGCAGGGGGCTCGGGCTATGGCTACACCTTC.

As regards this clonotype: Since a much larger clone is just one base distant, this may be a read error. This sequence joins TRBV7-2 and TRBJ2-1; no clear D. V was cut by 4 bases and J by 5 bases, with 12 bases left in between. Germline V gives CDR1 SGHTA, CDR2 FQGNSA. The CDR3 runs to 14 residues. CDR3 bases: TGTGCCAGCAGCTGGTCCTGCATGGACAATGAGCAGTTCTTC. Amino acid sequence: CASSWSCMDNEQFF.

This clonotype was recorded a few times. The chain carries TRBV20-1 and TRBJ2-7; D is perhaps TRBD1 or TRBD2 (6 bases each). The CDR3 totals 15 residues. CDR1 is DFQATT, CDR2 SNEGSKA, per germline (reference sequence). Trimming cost V 1 base and J 3 bases, with 16 bases left between them. This chain's CDR3 is CSARVRGGPRYEQYF. The CDR3 nucleotides are TGCAGTGCTAGAGTCCGAGGGGGGCCTCGCTACGAGCAGTACTTC.

V usage is TRBV7-6 and J usage is TRBJ2-2, with 9 bases matching TRBD1. J gave up 0 bases and V 4 bases, and 9 bases lay outside the gene matches. The CDR3 totals 18 residues. Germline V gives CDR1 SGHVS, CDR2 FNYEAQ. The CDR3 DNA reads TGTGCCAGCAGCTCGACAGGGGGTCCCGAATCGAACACCGGGGAGCTGTTTTTT. Protein product: CASSSTGGPESNTGELFF.

This clonotype has a count of ten or more. This chain joins TRBV20-1 and TRBJ2-7, with 7 bases aligning to TRBD1. This CDR3 contains 15 residues. CDR1 is DFQATT and CDR2 is SNEGSKA in the germline V gene (reference sequence). J was trimmed by 0 bases and V by 0 bases; bases with no gene match: 5. CDR3 sequence: CSARELGDSSYEQYF. The CDR3 coding sequence is TGCAGTGCTAGAGAATTGGGGGACAGCTCCTACGAGCAGTACTTC.

The V and J genes are TRBV12-3 or TRBV12-4 and TRBJ1-5, with a possible D match to TRBD1 (5 bases). The CDR3 runs 12 residues. Trimming stripped 7 bases from V and 6 bases from J, with 10 bases between. CDR3 sequence (DNA): TGTGCCAGCACCCTCGGGGGTCAGCCCCAGCATTTT. It translates to CASTLGGQPQHF.

V and J are TRBV6-1 and TRBJ1-5, with a tentative D call TRBD1 (5 bases). Germline V gives CDR1 MNHNS, CDR2 SASEGT. The V and J ends lost 0 bases and 3 bases respectively, with 12 bases between them. The CDR3 covers 16 residues. The CDR3 DNA is TGTGCCAGCAGTGAAGCGGGATGGACACTCAATCAGCCCCAGCATTTT. It encodes CASSEAGWTLNQPQHF.

The chain couples TRBV2 to TRBJ1-2; D unclear. Per germline, CDR1 SNHLY and CDR2 FYNNEI. Trimming removed 0 bases from V and 0 bases from J, with 8 bases in between. The CDR3 covers 15 residues. CDR3 amino acids: CASSEAPAANYGYTF. CDR3 DNA sequence: TGTGCCAGCAGTGAAGCACCAGCCGCTAACTATGGCTACACCTTC.

The chain has TRBV7-8 and TRBJ1-1, with unresolved D. The V end lost 0 bases, the J end lost 0 bases, and 8 bases lay between the germline ends. Per the germline V gene, CDR1 is SGHVS and CDR2 is FQNEAQ. This CDR3 contains 15 residues. CDR3 amino acids: CASSLAVPVNTEAFF. The CDR3 DNA follows: TGTGCCAGCAGCTTAGCGGTTCCCGTGAACACTGAAGCTTTCTTT. Filled out from reference TRBV7-8 and TRBJ1-1, the complete variable domain reads GAGVSQSPRYKVAKRGQDVALRCDPISGHVSLFWYQQALGQGPEFLTYFQNEAQLDKSGLPSDRFFAERPEGSVSTLKIQRTQQEDSAVYLCASSLAVPVNTEAFFGQGTRLTVV.

This clonotype was observed at least ten times. The chain employs TRBV6-2 or TRBV6-3 and TRBJ2-7, with D perhaps matching TRBD1 or TRBD2 (5 bases each). There are 11 residues in the CDR3. CDR1 MNHEY and CDR2 SVGEGT come from the germline V gene. Trimming stripped 8 bases from V and 2 bases from J, with 7 bases between. The CDR3, as DNA: TGTGCCAGCGGGGGTCCCTACGAGCAGTACTTC. Residues: CASGGPYEQYF.

The chain recombines TRBV10-3 with TRBJ1-5; D is perhaps TRBD1 (5 bases). The CDR3 covers 13 residues. The V gene lost 3 bases and the J gene lost 4 bases, with 7 bases spanning the gap. Germline V gene sequence: CDR1 ENHRY, CDR2 SYGVKD. The CDR3 spells CAISDGGNQPQHF. DNA of the CDR3: TGTGCCATCAGTGACGGGGGGAATCAGCCCCAGCATTTT.

The V and J genes are TRBV6-5 and TRBJ1-6; 7 bases line up with TRBD1. Looked up from germline, CDR1 is MNHEY and CDR2 is SVGAGI. Trimming at V came to 3 bases and at J to 0 bases, leaving 11 bases not matched to a gene. The CDR3 is 19 residues long. The CDR3 here is CASSYFNRQGTSYNSPLHF. In DNA, the CDR3 is TGTGCCAGCAGTTATTTCAACAGACAGGGAACCTCCTATAATTCACCCCTCCACTTT.

CDR3 region: CASPVGGYGYTF. The CDR3 DNA reads as TGTGCCAGCCCTGTCGGGGGCTATGGCTACACCTTC. The gene calls are TRBV2 and TRBJ1-2, with D perhaps TRBD1 (5 bases). The CDR3 is 12 amino acids. CDR1 is SNHLY and CDR2 is FYNNEI in the germline V gene. The germline V and J ends were trimmed by 8 bases and 4 bases, with 11 bases remaining between them.

This chain uses TRBV3-1 with TRBJ1-5; D remains ambiguous. The CDR3 length is 14 residues. Germline assignment: CDR1 LGHDT and CDR2 YNNKEL (reference sequence). The germline V and J ends were trimmed by 6 bases and 0 bases, with 9 bases remaining between them. The CDR3, as DNA: TGTGCCAGCAGTGCAGAGGGTAGCAATCAGCCCCAGCATTTT. Its protein is CASSAEGSNQPQHF. Looking up the rest from reference TRBV3-1 and TRBJ1-5 gives the full variable domain: DTAVSQTPKYLVTQMGNDKSIKCEQNLGHDTMYWYKQDSKKFLKIMFSYNNKELIINETVPNRFSPKSPDKAHLNLHINSLELGDSAVYFCASSAEGSNQPQHFGDGTRLSIL.

The chain carries TRBV7-6 and TRBJ2-3, with a possible D match to TRBD2 (6 bases). Germline CDR1 reads SGHVS; CDR2 reads FNYEAQ. The CDR3 covers 14 residues. Trimming pared 3 bases from V and 6 bases from J, leaving 13 bases between. The CDR3 nucleotides read TGTGCCAGCAGCTTTCGATCTGGAGGGGATACGCAGTATTTT. Encoded protein: CASSFRSGGDTQYF.

This clonotype was counted only a few times. This rearrangement joins TRBV29-1 to TRBJ2-1; no clear D. CDR3 length equals 11 residues. In germline, CDR1 is SQVTM, CDR2 ANQGSEA. Trimming took 5 bases from V and 2 from J, leaving 4 bases between them. In DNA, the CDR3 is TGCAGCGTTACCCCCTACAATGAGCAGTTCTTC. Amino acids: CSVTPYNEQFF.

About this clonotype itself: This clone may be a read error of a much larger clone one base away. The gene calls are TRBV7-9 and TRBJ1-5; D may be TRBD1 (5 bases). CDR1 is SEHNR and CDR2 is FQNEAQ in the germline V gene (reference sequence). V dropped 5 bases and J dropped 4 bases, with 12 bases sitting between them. This CDR3 has 14 residues. The CDR3 region is CASSPGHSNQPQHF. The CDR3 nucleotides read TGTGCCAGCAGCCCCGGACACAGTAATCAGCCCCAGCATTTT.

This clonotype was picked up a small number of times. The chain employs TRBV14 and TRBJ2-3; D is unresolved. This CDR3 is 17 amino acids long. Deletions cut 2 bases from V and 4 bases from J, with 19 bases between. CDR1 is SGHDN and CDR2 is FVKESK in the germline V gene. In nucleotides, the CDR3 is TGTGCCAGCAGCCAAACTCCGGGCACGGAAGTGGCAGATACGCAGTATTTT. This codes for CASSQTPGTEVADTQYF.

This clonotype was observed many times. The chain combines TRBV7-9 with TRBJ2-7; no firm D call. The CDR3 sequence is 11 residues long. Germline CDR1 is SEHNR and CDR2 is FQNEAQ (reference sequence). The V gene lost 2 bases and the J gene lost 6 bases, with 5 bases spanning the gap. The CDR3 spells CASSLSAEQYF. The CDR3 bases are TGTGCCAGCAGCTTATCAGCCGAGCAGTACTTC.

The genes are TRBV29-1 and TRBJ1-1, with D possibly TRBD1 on 6 matching bases. Germline V CDR1 and CDR2: SQVTM, ANQGSEA. The CDR3 is 13 residues long. Trimming took off 5 bases at V and 3 bases at J, with 13 bases between the two ends. As DNA, the CDR3 is TGCAGCGTTCCAAATTCAGGGGACACTGAAGCTTTCTTT. Its protein product is CSVPNSGDTEAFF.

V is TRBV24-1 and J is TRBJ2-1, with D hard to call. There are 13 residues in the CDR3. The V end lost 4 bases, the J end lost 8 bases, and 11 bases lay between the germline ends. Germline assignment: CDR1 KGHDR and CDR2 SFDVKD. The CDR3 spells CATSDLRGHEQFF. CDR3 DNA sequence: TGTGCCACCAGTGACTTACGTGGGCATGAGCAGTTCTTC.

This clonotype has a count of ten or more. The chain uses TRBV2 and TRBJ1-2; D unclear. CDR1 is SNHLY, CDR2 FYNNEI, per germline. This CDR3 contains 15 residues. Deletions cut 3 bases from V and 0 bases from J, with 11 bases between. The CDR3 coding sequence is TGTGCCAGCAGTGACAGCGGAATAGCTAACTATGGCTACACCTTC. This codes for CASSDSGIANYGYTF.